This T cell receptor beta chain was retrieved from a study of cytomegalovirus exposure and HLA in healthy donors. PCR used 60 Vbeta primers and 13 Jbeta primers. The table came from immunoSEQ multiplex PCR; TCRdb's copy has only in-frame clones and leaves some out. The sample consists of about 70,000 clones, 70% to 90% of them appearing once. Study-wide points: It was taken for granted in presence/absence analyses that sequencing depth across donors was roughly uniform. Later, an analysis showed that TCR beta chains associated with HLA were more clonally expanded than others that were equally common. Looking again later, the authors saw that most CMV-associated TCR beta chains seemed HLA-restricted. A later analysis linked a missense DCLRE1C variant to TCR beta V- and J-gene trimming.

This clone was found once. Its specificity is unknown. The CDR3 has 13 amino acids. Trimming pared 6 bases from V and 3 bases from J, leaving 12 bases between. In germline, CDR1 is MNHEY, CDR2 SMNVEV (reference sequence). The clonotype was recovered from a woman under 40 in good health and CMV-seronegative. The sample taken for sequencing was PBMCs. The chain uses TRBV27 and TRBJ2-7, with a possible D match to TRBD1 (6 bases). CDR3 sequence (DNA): TGTGCCAGCAGGAGACAGGAGCACTACGAGCAGTACTTC. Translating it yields CASRRQEHYEQYF.